Listed below are T cell receptor beta chains from one sample, sequenced in a study of blood T cell repertoires in COVID-19. Clones were read by immunoSEQ multiplex PCR, and TCRdb kept only the in-frame ones, dropping some. Among over 200,000 clones listed, over 70% were seen once. Sequences were obtained from PBMCs or T cells enriched from blood (not recorded which). These receptor sequences come from a woman in her 30s who had been exposed to COVID-19. The CDR3 runs from the conserved cysteine through the conserved F or W. Each record gives: CDR3 length, D gene, clone size, V gene, J gene, CDR3 protein, CDR3 DNA. D genes are given only for firm matches. The size field is filled for only some rows; it gives once, few, many or a size class.

>13|TRBD1|once|TRBV6-5|TRBJ1-2
CASSYYRGDGYTF
TGTGCCAGCAGTTACTACAGGGGGGATGGCTACACCTTC
>14|-|few|TRBV7-9|TRBJ1-2
CASSPAIAGLGSYF
TGTGCCAGCAGTCCCGCCATCGCCGGCCTCGGGAGCTACTTC
>14|-|once|TRBV4-1|TRBJ1-4
CASSQGPGREKLFF
TGCGCCAGCAGCCAAGGGCCAGGGAGGGAAAAACTGTTTTTT
>17|TRBD1|-|TRBV11-2|TRBJ1-2
CASSSLTGKRGDYGYTF
TGTGCCAGCAGCTCACTGACAGGGAAGAGAGGGGACTATGGCTACACCTTC
>14|-|-|TRBV29-1|TRBJ1-1
CSVEDMTQNTEAFF
TGCAGCGTTGAGGACATGACGCAGAACACTGAAGCTTTCTTT
>12|TRBD1|-|TRBV27|TRBJ1-1
CASSLRGQKAFF
TGTGCCAGCAGTTTAAGGGGGCAGAAAGCTTTCTTT
>14|TRBD1|-|TRBV5-1|TRBJ1-5
CASSLDRGNQPQHF
TGCGCCAGCAGTCTGGACAGGGGCAATCAGCCCCAGCATTTT
>14|TRBD1|-|TRBV3-1/TRBV3-2|TRBJ1-1
CASSEQGRNTEAFF
TGTGCCAGCAGCGAACAGGGGCGGAACACTGAAGCTTTCTTT
>17|-|-|TRBV12-2|TRBJ2-1
CASRLARGREGPNEQFF
TGTGCAAGTCGCTTAGCCCGAGGGCGGGAGGGCCCCAATGAGCAGTTCTTC
>15|-|-|TRBV11-2|TRBJ2-3
CASTLDYGGWDTQYF
TGTGCCAGCACCCTCGACTACGGGGGTTGGGATACGCAGTATTTT
>19|TRBD2|-|TRBV27|TRBJ2-2
CASSLGLAGGLQNTGELFF
TGTGCCAGCAGTCTCGGACTAGCGGGAGGCCTGCAGAACACCGGGGAGCTGTTTTTT
>16|TRBD2|once|TRBV5-5|TRBJ2-1
CASSGGGLAGYNEQFF
TGTGCCAGCAGCGGCGGGGGACTAGCGGGCTACAATGAGCAGTTCTTC
>13|-|once|TRBV6-5|TRBJ2-7
CATTGTQTYEQYF
TGTGCCACCACCGGGACACAGACCTACGAGCAGTACTTC
>14|-|-|TRBV6-5|TRBJ1-2
CASSYSSPYHGYTF
TGTGCCAGCAGTTACTCGAGCCCTTATCACGGCTACACCTTC
>16|-|few|TRBV3-1/TRBV3-2|TRBJ2-2
CASSQVAGLNTGELFF
TGTGCCAGCAGCCAAGTTGCGGGACTGAACACCGGGGAGCTGTTTTTT
>14|-|-|TRBV5-1|TRBJ2-1
CASSLGFSNNEQFF
TGCGCCAGCAGCTTGGGGTTTAGCAACAATGAGCAGTTCTTC
>16|-|-|TRBV7-8|TRBJ1-1
CASSLVPPRSSSEAFF
TGTGCCAGCAGCTTAGTGCCTCCCCGGAGTAGTTCTGAAGCTTTCTTT
>14|TRBD2|-|TRBV19|TRBJ2-1
CASSPPGGQVEQFF
TGTGCCAGTAGTCCCCCGGGAGGGCAAGTCGAGCAGTTCTTC
>14|TRBD1|-|TRBV6-5|TRBJ1-5
CASRSGGVNQPQHF
TGTGCCAGCAGGTCAGGGGGAGTAAATCAGCCCCAGCATTTT
>15|-|-|TRBV5-1|TRBJ2-1
CASGLQGKHVDEQFF
TGCGCCAGCGGTCTCCAGGGAAAACACGTAGATGAGCAGTTCTTC
>14|-|-|TRBV10-2|TRBJ1-2
CASSEGATGYGYTF
TGCGCCAGCAGTGAAGGGGCCACCGGCTATGGCTACACCTTC
>17|TRBD2|-|TRBV4-1|TRBJ2-5
CASSQYNPGTSGETQYF
TGCGCCAGCAGCCAGTATAATCCGGGGACTAGCGGGGAGACCCAGTACTTC
>16|TRBD1|-|TRBV7-9|TRBJ1-3
CASSSDRVLTGNTIYF
TGTGCCAGCAGCTCGGACAGGGTGCTTACTGGAAACACCATATATTTT
>15|-|-|TRBV28|TRBJ2-1
CASSPGLRNYNEQFF
TGTGCCAGCAGTCCGGGACTCCGAAACTACAATGAGCAGTTCTTC
>15|-|-|TRBV28|TRBJ1-4
CASTRVLGTNEKLFF
TGTGCCAGCACCAGGGTTTTAGGTACTAATGAAAAACTGTTTTTT
>14|-|-|TRBV7-9|TRBJ1-4
CASSSQGTNEKLFF
TGTGCCAGCAGCTCTCAGGGGACTAATGAAAAACTGTTTTTT
>13|TRBD1|-|TRBV30|TRBJ2-7
CAWSVTGIYEQYF
TGTGCCTGGAGTGTGACAGGGATTTACGAGCAGTACTTC
>12|-|-|TRBV11-2|TRBJ1-2
CASSPYPGGYTF
TGTGCCAGCAGCCCTTACCCAGGTGGCTACACCTTC
>15|TRBD1|-|TRBV28|TRBJ2-5
CASSPPGQGVKTQYF
TGTGCCAGCAGTCCCCCCGGACAGGGGGTCAAGACCCAGTACTTC
>14|-|-|TRBV2|TRBJ1-2
CASSEGRVNYGYTF
TGTGCCAGCAGTGAGGGGCGAGTTAACTATGGCTACACCTTC
>17|TRBD1|-|TRBV9|TRBJ2-3
CASSPLWDSETTDTQYF
TGTGCCAGCAGCCCCCTTTGGGACAGCGAAACGACGGATACGCAGTATTTT
>16|TRBD2|-|TRBV11-2|TRBJ2-1
CASSSTSGSGYNEQFF
TGTGCCAGCAGCTCGACTAGCGGGAGCGGATACAATGAGCAGTTCTTC
>20|TRBD1|few|TRBV15|TRBJ1-2
CATSREIPKRQGPNNYGYTF
TGTGCCACCAGCAGAGAAATCCCGAAAAGACAGGGGCCAAATAACTATGGCTACACCTTC
>15|TRBD1|-|TRBV6-5|TRBJ2-3
CASRFLRGRTDTQYF
TGTGCCAGCAGATTCTTGAGGGGGCGGACAGATACGCAGTATTTT
>15|TRBD1|-|TRBV5-4|TRBJ2-2
CASSRQGVVIGELFF
TGTGCCAGCAGTAGACAGGGGGTAGTGATCGGGGAGCTGTTTTTT
>16|TRBD1|once|TRBV28|TRBJ1-6
CASSNDRAPTNSPLHF
TGTGCCAGCAGTAACGACAGGGCTCCTACTAATTCACCCCTCCACTTT
>14|-|-|TRBV5-1|TRBJ1-4
CASSLEPRGEKLFF
TGCGCCAGCAGCTTGGAACCGAGGGGGGAAAAACTGTTTTTT
>13|TRBD1|-|TRBV24-1|TRBJ2-1
CATTGETYNEQFF
TGTGCCACAACAGGGGAAACCTACAATGAGCAGTTCTTC
>12|-|-|TRBV10-3|TRBJ1-4
CAISEGREKLFF
TGTGCCATCAGTGAAGGCAGGGAAAAACTGTTTTTT
>15|TRBD2|-|TRBV29-1|TRBJ2-1
CSAPGLAGIYNEQFF
TGCAGCGCCCCAGGACTAGCGGGTATCTACAATGAGCAGTTCTTC
>15|-|once|TRBV5-6|TRBJ1-4
CASSLKSGINEKLFF
TGTGCCAGCAGCTTGAAGTCGGGGATTAATGAAAAACTGTTTTTT
>18|TRBD1|-|TRBV30|TRBJ1-6
CAWSGGTGGGNDNSPLHF
TGTGCCTGGAGTGGAGGGACAGGGGGCGGGAATGACAATTCACCCCTCCACTTT
>12|-|-|TRBV5-1|TRBJ2-7
CASSFNSYEQYF
TGCGCCAGCAGCTTCAACAGCTACGAGCAGTACTTC
>14|TRBD1|-|TRBV18|TRBJ1-2
CASSPGQGLGGYTF
TGTGCCAGCTCACCGGGACAGGGGTTAGGTGGCTACACCTTC
>14|-|-|TRBV9|TRBJ2-7
CASSARDISYEQYF
TGTGCCAGCAGCGCCCGGGACATCTCCTACGAGCAGTACTTC
>15|-|-|TRBV5-5|TRBJ1-1
CASSYVVGRITEAFF
TGTGCCAGCAGCTACGTCGTGGGGCGGATCACTGAAGCTTTCTTT